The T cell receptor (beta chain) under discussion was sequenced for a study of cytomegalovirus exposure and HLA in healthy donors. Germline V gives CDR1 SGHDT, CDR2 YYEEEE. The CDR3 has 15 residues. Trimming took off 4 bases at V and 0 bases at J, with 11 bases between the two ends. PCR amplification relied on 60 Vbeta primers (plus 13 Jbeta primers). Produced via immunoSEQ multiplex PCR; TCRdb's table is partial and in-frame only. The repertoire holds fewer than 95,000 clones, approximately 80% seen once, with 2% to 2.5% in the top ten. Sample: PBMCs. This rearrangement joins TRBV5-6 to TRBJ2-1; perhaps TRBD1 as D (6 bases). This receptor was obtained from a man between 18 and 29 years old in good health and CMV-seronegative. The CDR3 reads CASSIGQRSYNEQFF. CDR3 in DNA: TGTGCCAGCAGCATCGGACAGCGCTCCTACAATGAGCAGTTCTTC.